The 22 T cell receptor beta chains below all came from one sample that was sequenced in a study of shared clonotypes between healthy human individuals. This table comes from immunoSEQ multiplex PCR, and its TCRdb copy is limited to in-frame clones, with some not included. In the table there are hundreds of thousands of clones, approximately 79% of which are singletons. The sample comprised memory CD4+ T cells sorted from blood. Documented subset: CD45RA-negative fraction. These TCRs come from a young woman in good health.

The CDR3 is CASSQGPAGVGVDEQFF. The CDR3 DNA is TGTGCCAGCAGTCAGGGGCCGGCGGGAGTCGGGGTAGATGAGCAGTTCTTC. J is TRBJ2-1 and V is TRBV28; a weak D match, TRBD2 (7 bases). CDR1 is MDHEN, CDR2 SYDVKM, per germline. V gave up 5 bases and J gave up 8 bases, with 25 bases separating them. The CDR3 contains 17 residues.

V is TRBV5-3 and J is TRBJ2-7, with 8 bases that match TRBD2. TRBV5-3 counts as an open reading frame of uncertain function. CDR3 length: 15 amino acids. Trimming took 3 bases from V and 0 from J; bases not matched to a gene: 5. The CDR3 sequence: CARSWAGTSSYEQYF. The CDR3 bases are TGTGCCAGAAGCTGGGCCGGGACTAGCTCCTACGAGCAGTACTTC.

The rearrangement uses TRBV18 and TRBJ1-5; TRBD1 matches 7 bases. The CDR3 is 15 residues long. J was trimmed by 5 bases and V by 5 bases; bases with no gene match: 9. Germline V lookup: CDR1 KGHSH, CDR2 LQKENI. For the CDR3, the DNA is TGTGCCAGCTCAAACCGGGACAGAGGATATCAGCCCCAGCATTTT. The encoded protein is CASSNRDRGYQPQHF.

This rearrangement joins TRBV6-5 to TRBJ2-7; D is perhaps TRBD2 (7 bases). V gave up 9 bases and J gave up 6 bases, with 24 bases separating them. The germline gives CDR1 MNHEY, CDR2 SVGAGI. CDR3 length: 15 amino acids. The DNA of the CDR3 is TGTGCCAGTGGACCTGGGGGGGGGCGCATCTCCGAGCAGTACTTC. Amino acids: CASGPGGGRISEQYF.

V gene TRBV6-5 combines with J gene TRBJ2-7, with 10 bases lining up with TRBD1. CDR1 and CDR2 (germline): MNHEY, SVGAGI. V was clipped by 5 bases and J by 7 bases; unmatched bases: 8. The CDR3 has 14 amino acids. CDR3 nucleotide sequence: TGTGCCAGCAGTCATCGACAGGGGGCAGGGGAGCAGTACTTC. Amino acids: CASSHRQGAGEQYF.

At least ten counts were recorded for this clone. Within the sample, other DNA sequences also encode this same CDR3. The CDR3 is CASSLVSGAIQPQHF. The DNA for the CDR3 is TGTGCCAGCAGCTTAGTGTCGGGGGCTATTCAGCCCCAGCATTTT. This rearrangement joins TRBV7-8 to TRBJ1-5; the D gene is possibly TRBD1 (6 bases). The ends were cut back, 1 base at V and 6 bases at J, with 13 bases in the middle. CDR1 SGHVS and CDR2 FQNEAQ come from the germline V gene. The CDR3 has 15 amino acids.

The chain joins TRBV28 to TRBJ2-7; 11 positions agree with TRBD2. This CDR3 comprises 15 residues. Trimming removed 7 bases from V and 4 bases from J; junction bases left unmatched: 9. Looked up from germline, CDR1 is MDHEN and CDR2 is SYDVKM. The CDR3 sequence: CASKPKLAGAYEQYF. CDR3 nucleotides: TGTGCCAGCAAACCGAAACTAGCGGGAGCGTACGAGCAGTACTTC.

The V and J genes are TRBV19 and TRBJ1-1; D remains ambiguous. The germline V gene has CDR1 LNHDA and CDR2 SQIVND (reference sequence). V lost 10 bases to trimming and J lost 0 bases, with 9 bases between them. The CDR3 has 12 amino acids. The CDR3 is CATSGVNTEAFF. The CDR3, as DNA: TGTGCCACCAGTGGGGTGAACACTGAAGCTTTCTTT.

This clone showed up just a few times. The V gene is TRBV6-1, the J gene TRBJ2-1; 12 bases align to TRBD2. The trim removed 5 bases at V and 10 bases at J, leaving 3 bases unmatched. Germline-derived CDR1 and CDR2 are MNHNS and SASEGT. The CDR3 runs to 13 residues. The CDR3 here is CASSLLAGGEQFF. In nucleotides, the CDR3 is TGTGCCAGCAGTTTGCTAGCGGGAGGGGAGCAGTTCTTC.

The chain carries TRBV7-8 and TRBJ2-7; no reliable D call. Germline assignment: CDR1 SGHVS and CDR2 FQNEAQ. Between the trimmed V and J ends, which lost 1 base and 5 bases, there was a span of 15 bases. The CDR3 runs 15 residues. In DNA, the CDR3 is TGTGCCAGCAGCTTAGTCGGCCGATCAAGGGACGAGCAGTACTTC. Translating it yields CASSLVGRSRDEQYF.

The chain links TRBV7-6 to TRBJ2-1; 12 positions match TRBD2. This CDR3 comprises 15 residues. Trimming removed 5 bases from V and 9 bases from J; junction bases left unmatched: 8. Germline V gene lookup returns CDR1 SGHVS and CDR2 FNYEAQ. The CDR3 nucleotides are TGTGCCAGCAGCCCGGCTAGCGGGAGGGTCGGTGAGCAGTTCTTC. Protein sequence: CASSPASGRVGEQFF.

The chain couples TRBV6-1 to TRBJ2-2, with TRBD2 identical over 14 bases. Germline CDR1 reads MNHNS; CDR2 reads SASEGT. The CDR3 loop spans 16 amino acids. Trimming took 4 bases from V and 5 from J; bases not matched to a gene: 3. CDR3 sequence: CASSAGTSGRTGELFF. In DNA, the CDR3 is TGTGCCAGCAGTGCGGGGACTAGCGGGAGAACCGGGGAGCTGTTTTTT.

V and J are TRBV15 and TRBJ2-2; D not certain. Germline assignment: CDR1 LNHNV and CDR2 YYDKDF (reference sequence). The V end was cut by 5 bases, the J end by 5 bases, with 9 bases between. The CDR3 covers 13 residues. The DNA of the CDR3 is TGTGCCACCAGCGATGGGTGGACCGGGGAGCTGTTTTTT. Encoded protein: CATSDGWTGELFF. Full variable domain (rest looked up from reference TRBV15 and TRBJ2-2): DAMVIQNPRYQVTQFGKPVTLSCSQTLNHNVMYWYQQKSSQAPKLLFHYYDKDFNNEADTPDNFQSRRPNTSFCFLDIRSPGLGDTAMYLCATSDGWTGELFFGEGSRLTVL.

The chain uses TRBV14 and TRBJ1-1, with a possible D match to TRBD1 (6 bases). The germline gives CDR1 SGHDN, CDR2 FVKESK. The CDR3 loop spans 15 amino acids. Deletions cut 5 bases from V and 0 bases from J, with 13 bases between. The CDR3 bases are TGTGCCAGCAGCGGACGACAGGTCCTGAACACTGAAGCTTTCTTT. Residues: CASSGRQVLNTEAFF.

V gene TRBV29-1 combines with J gene TRBJ2-1; D is undetermined. Between the trimmed V and J ends, which lost 5 bases and 7 bases, there was a span of 15 bases. Per germline, CDR1 SQVTM and CDR2 ANQGSEA. CDR3 length: 13 residues. CDR3 sequence: CSVINYRVNEQFF. DNA of the CDR3: TGCAGCGTTATCAACTACAGAGTAAATGAGCAGTTCTTC.

This clone appeared a few times. The sample carries other DNA sequences with the same CDR3. This chain uses TRBV29-1 with TRBJ1-1, with D unclear. Deletions cut 6 bases from V and 0 bases from J, with 8 bases between. Per germline, CDR1 SQVTM and CDR2 ANQGSEA. The CDR3 runs 12 residues. The CDR3 spells CSVGRMNTEAFF. The CDR3 nucleotides are TGCAGCGTAGGACGGATGAACACTGAAGCTTTCTTT.

This chain uses TRBV11-2 with TRBJ2-3; D gene unclear. The V end lost 8 bases, the J end lost 0 bases, and 15 bases lay between the germline ends. The CDR3 spans 15 residues. Germline assignment: CDR1 SGHAT and CDR2 FQNNGV. The CDR3 loop is CASVRYVSSTDTQYF. CDR3 bases: TGTGCCAGCGTCCGATACGTTTCTAGCACAGATACGCAGTATTTT.

This chain connects TRBV10-1 to TRBJ1-5; D unclear. From germline, CDR1 is WNHNN and CDR2 SYGVQD (reference sequence). The CDR3 totals 15 residues. V lost 0 bases and J 7 bases, leaving 13 bases between the germline ends. The CDR3 DNA is TGCGCCAGCAGTGAGTCGCGGGGAGTTGGGCAGCCCCAGCATTTT. Its translation is CASSESRGVGQPQHF.

With regard to this clone: The identical CDR3 is also encoded by other nucleotide sequences in the sample. CDR3 residues: CASSLDVPSYNEQFF. In DNA form, the CDR3 reads TGCGCCAGCAGCTTGGACGTCCCCAGCTACAATGAGCAGTTCTTC. The chain carries TRBV5-1 and TRBJ2-1; D remains unclear. Trimming took 0 bases from V and 3 from J, leaving 10 bases between them. The CDR3 is 15 residues long. Germline CDR1 is SGHRS and CDR2 is YFSETQ. Together with reference TRBV5-1 and TRBJ2-1, the CDR3 gives the full variable domain: KAGVTQTPRYLIKTRGQQVTLSCSPISGHRSVSWYQQTPGQGLQFLFEYFSETQRNKGNFPGRFSGRQFSNSRSEMNVSTLELGDSALYLCASSLDVPSYNEQFFGPGTRLTVL.

V and J are TRBV11-2 and TRBJ2-1; D possibly corresponds to TRBD2 (6 bases). Trimming took off 5 bases at V and 5 bases at J, with 10 bases between the two ends. In germline, CDR1 is SGHAT, CDR2 FQNNGV. The CDR3 length is 13 residues. The CDR3 protein is CASSPGLHNEQFF. In nucleotides, the CDR3 is TGTGCCAGCAGCCCGGGACTTCACAATGAGCAGTTCTTC. Together with reference TRBV11-2 and TRBJ2-1, the CDR3 gives the full variable domain: EAGVAQSPRYKIIEKRQSVAFWCNPISGHATLYWYQQILGQGPKLLIQFQNNGVVDDSQLPKDRFSAERLKGVDSTLKIQPAKLEDSAVYLCASSPGLHNEQFFGPGTRLTVL.

The CDR3 DNA is TGTGCCAGCAGTGAGCAGGTATCCAATGAGCAGTTCTTC. Residues: CASSEQVSNEQFF. The rearrangement uses TRBV6-1 and TRBJ2-1; D call uncertain. The V gene lost 3 bases and the J gene lost 6 bases, with 9 bases spanning the gap. The CDR3 spans 13 residues. Looked up from germline, CDR1 is MNHNS and CDR2 is SASEGT.

DNA of the CDR3: TGTGCCATCAGTGACGGCAGTGGCTGGGCCGGGGAGCTGTTTTTT. It yields the protein CAISDGSGWAGELFF. The chain has TRBV10-3 and TRBJ2-2, with no clear D. V was cut by 3 bases and J by 6 bases, with 14 bases left in between. Germline V gene data show CDR1 as ENHRY and CDR2 as SYGVKD. The CDR3 is 15 residues long.